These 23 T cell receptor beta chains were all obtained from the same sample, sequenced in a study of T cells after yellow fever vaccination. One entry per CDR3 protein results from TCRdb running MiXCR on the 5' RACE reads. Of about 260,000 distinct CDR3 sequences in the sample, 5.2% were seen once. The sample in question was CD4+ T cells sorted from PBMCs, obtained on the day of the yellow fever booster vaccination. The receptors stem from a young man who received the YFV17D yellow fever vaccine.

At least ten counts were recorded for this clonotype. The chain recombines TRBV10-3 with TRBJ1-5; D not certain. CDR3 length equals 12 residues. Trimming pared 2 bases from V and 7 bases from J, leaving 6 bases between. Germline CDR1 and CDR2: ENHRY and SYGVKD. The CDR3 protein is CAISEVGQPQHF. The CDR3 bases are TGTGCCATCAGTGAGGTGGGACAGCCCCAGCATTTT.

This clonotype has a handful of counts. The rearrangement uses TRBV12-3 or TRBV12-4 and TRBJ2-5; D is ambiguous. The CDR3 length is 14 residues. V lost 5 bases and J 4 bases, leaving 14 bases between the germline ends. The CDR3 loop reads CASSPGQARETQYF. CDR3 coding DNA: TGTGCCAGCAGTCCCGGGCAGGCGAGAGAGACCCAGTACTTC.

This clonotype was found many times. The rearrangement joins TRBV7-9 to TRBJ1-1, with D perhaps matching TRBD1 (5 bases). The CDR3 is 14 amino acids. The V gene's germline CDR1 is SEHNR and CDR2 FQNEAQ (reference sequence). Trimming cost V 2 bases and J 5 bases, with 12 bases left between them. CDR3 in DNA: TGTGCCAGCAGCTTATATCAAGGGGATACTGAAGCTTTCTTT. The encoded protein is CASSLYQGDTEAFF.

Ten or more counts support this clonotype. CDR3: CASRGQINYGYTF. CDR3 nucleotide sequence: TGTGCCAGCAGGGGACAGATTAACTATGGCTACACCTTC. The chain has TRBV6-2 or TRBV6-3 and TRBJ1-2; 7 positions agree with TRBD1. Looked up from germline, CDR1 is MNHEY and CDR2 is SVGEGT. This CDR3 region has 13 residues. V gave up 6 bases and J gave up 1 base; unmatched junction bases: 2.

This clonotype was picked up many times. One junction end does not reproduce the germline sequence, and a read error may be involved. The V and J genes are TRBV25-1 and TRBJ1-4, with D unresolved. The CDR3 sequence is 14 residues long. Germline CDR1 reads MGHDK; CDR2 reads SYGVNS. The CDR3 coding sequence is TGTGCCAGCAGTGCGACGAGGACTAGTGAAAAACTGTTTTTT. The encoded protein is CASSATRTSEKLFF. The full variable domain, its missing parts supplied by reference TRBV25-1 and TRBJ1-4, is EADIYQTPRYLVIGTGKKITLECSQTMGHDKMYWYQQDPGMELHLIHYSYGVNSTEKGDLSSESTVSRIRTEHFPLTLESARPSHTSQYLCASSATRTSEKLFFGSGTQLSVL.

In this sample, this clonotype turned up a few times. In nucleotides, the CDR3 is TGCAGCGTTGAGCGTAGCATGAACACTGAAGCTTTCTTT. Its translation: CSVERSMNTEAFF. The V call is TRBV29-1, the J call TRBJ1-1; D not certain. V was cut by 3 bases and J by 0 bases, with 8 bases left in between. Germline lookup yields CDR1 SQVTM and CDR2 ANQGSEA. The CDR3 is 13 amino acids.

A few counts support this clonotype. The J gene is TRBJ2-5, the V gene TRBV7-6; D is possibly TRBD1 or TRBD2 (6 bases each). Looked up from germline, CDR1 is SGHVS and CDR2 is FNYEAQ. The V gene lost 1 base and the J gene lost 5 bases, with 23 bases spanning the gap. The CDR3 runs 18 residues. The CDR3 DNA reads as TGTGCCAGCAGCTTAGAAGGGGGGTCTGACCGGGAACGCGAGACCCAGTACTTC. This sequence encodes CASSLEGGSDRERETQYF. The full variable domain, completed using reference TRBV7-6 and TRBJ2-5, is GAGVSQSPRYKVTKRGQDVALRCDPISGHVSLYWYRQALGQGPEFLTYFNYEAQQDKSGLPNDRFSAERPEGSISTLTIQRTEQRDSAMYRCASSLEGGSDRERETQYFGPGTRLLVL.

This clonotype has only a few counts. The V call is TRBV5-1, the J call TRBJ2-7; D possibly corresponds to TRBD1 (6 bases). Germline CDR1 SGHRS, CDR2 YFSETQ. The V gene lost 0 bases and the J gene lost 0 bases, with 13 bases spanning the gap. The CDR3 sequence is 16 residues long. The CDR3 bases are TGCGCCAGCAGCTTGGCCGACAGGCAAAGCTCCTACGAGCAGTACTTC. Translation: CASSLADRQSSYEQYF.

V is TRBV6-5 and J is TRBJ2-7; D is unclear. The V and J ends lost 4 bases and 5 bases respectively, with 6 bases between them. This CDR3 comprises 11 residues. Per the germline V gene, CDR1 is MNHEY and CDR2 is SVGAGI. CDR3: CASSFMDEQYF. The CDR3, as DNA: TGTGCCAGCAGTTTTATGGACGAGCAGTACTTC.

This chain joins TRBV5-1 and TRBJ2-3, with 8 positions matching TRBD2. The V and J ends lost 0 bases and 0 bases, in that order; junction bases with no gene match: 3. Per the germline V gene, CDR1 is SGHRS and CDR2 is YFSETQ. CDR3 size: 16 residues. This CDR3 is CASSLGLALSTDTQYF. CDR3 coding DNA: TGCGCCAGCAGCTTGGGACTAGCGCTTAGCACAGATACGCAGTATTTT.

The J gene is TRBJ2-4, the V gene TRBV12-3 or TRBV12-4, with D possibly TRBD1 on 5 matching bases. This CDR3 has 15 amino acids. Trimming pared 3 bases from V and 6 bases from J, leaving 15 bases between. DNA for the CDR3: TGTGCCAGCAGTTTCATGGGCCAGGGTAGAAACATTCAGTACTTC. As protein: CASSFMGQGRNIQYF.

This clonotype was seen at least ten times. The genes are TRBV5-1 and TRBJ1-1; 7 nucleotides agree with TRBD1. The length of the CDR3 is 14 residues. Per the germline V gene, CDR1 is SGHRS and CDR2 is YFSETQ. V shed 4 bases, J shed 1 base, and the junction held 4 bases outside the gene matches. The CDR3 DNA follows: TGCGCCAGCAGCATGCAGGGGGGGAACACTGAAGCTTTCTTT. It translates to CASSMQGGNTEAFF. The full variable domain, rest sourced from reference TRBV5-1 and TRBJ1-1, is KAGVTQTPRYLIKTRGQQVTLSCSPISGHRSVSWYQQTPGQGLQFLFEYFSETQRNKGNFPGRFSGRQFSNSRSEMNVSTLELGDSALYLCASSMQGGNTEAFFGQGTRLTVV.

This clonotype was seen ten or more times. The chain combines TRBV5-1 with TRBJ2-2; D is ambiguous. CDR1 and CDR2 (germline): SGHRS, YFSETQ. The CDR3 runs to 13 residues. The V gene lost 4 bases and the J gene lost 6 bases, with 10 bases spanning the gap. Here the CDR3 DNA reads TGCGCCAGCAGCCCGCCCCTCCCCGGGGAGCTGTTTTTT. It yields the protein CASSPPLPGELFF.

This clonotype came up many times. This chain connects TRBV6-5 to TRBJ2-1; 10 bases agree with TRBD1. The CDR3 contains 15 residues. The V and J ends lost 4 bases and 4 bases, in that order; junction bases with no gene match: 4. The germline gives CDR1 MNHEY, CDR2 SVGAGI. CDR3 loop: CASSFDRGLYNEQFF. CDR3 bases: TGTGCCAGCAGTTTCGACAGGGGGCTGTACAATGAGCAGTTCTTC.

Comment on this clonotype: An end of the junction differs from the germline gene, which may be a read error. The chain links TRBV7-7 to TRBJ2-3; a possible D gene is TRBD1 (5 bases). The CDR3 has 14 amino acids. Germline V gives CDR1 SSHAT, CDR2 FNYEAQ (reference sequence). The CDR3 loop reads CASSLGIGEDTQYF. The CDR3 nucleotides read TGTGCTAGCAGCTTAGGTATAGGGGAAGATACGCAGTATTTT.

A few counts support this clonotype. CDR3 in amino acids: CASSQVMGSSSYNSPLHF. For the CDR3, the DNA is TGCGCCAGCAGCCAAGTCATGGGGTCGAGCTCCTATAATTCACCCCTCCACTTT. This rearrangement joins TRBV4-3 to TRBJ1-6, with no clear D. Trimming pared 1 base from V and 0 bases from J, leaving 13 bases between. Germline CDR1 reads LGHNA; CDR2 reads YSLEER. There are 18 residues in the CDR3.

This chain's CDR3 is CASSPRGTSGYNEQFF. In nucleotides, the CDR3 is TGTGCCAGCAGCCCTCGAGGGACTAGCGGGTACAATGAGCAGTTCTTC. V usage is TRBV9 and J usage is TRBJ2-1; 12 bases line up with TRBD2. The CDR3 is 16 residues long. Germline CDR1 SGDLS, CDR2 YYNGEE. The J segment lost 4 bases and the V segment lost 4 bases, leaving 6 bases of the junction unmatched.

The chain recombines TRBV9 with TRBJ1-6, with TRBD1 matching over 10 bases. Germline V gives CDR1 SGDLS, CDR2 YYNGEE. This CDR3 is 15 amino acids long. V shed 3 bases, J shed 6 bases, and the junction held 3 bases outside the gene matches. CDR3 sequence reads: CASSAGQGGNSPLHF. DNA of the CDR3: TGTGCCAGCAGCGCCGGACAGGGGGGTAATTCACCCCTCCACTTT.

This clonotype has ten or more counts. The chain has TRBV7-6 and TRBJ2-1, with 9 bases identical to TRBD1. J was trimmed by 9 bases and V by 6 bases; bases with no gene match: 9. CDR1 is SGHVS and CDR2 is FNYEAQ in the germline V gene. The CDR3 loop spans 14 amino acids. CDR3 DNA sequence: TGTGCCAGCAGACCCGGGACAGGGTTCGGTGAGCAGTTCTTC. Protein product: CASRPGTGFGEQFF.

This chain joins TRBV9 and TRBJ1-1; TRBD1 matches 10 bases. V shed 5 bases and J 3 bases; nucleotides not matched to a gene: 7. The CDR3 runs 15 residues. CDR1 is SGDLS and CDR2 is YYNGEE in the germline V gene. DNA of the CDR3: TGTGCCAGCAGTGGGGACAGGGGTTCGGACACTGAAGCTTTCTTT. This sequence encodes CASSGDRGSDTEAFF.

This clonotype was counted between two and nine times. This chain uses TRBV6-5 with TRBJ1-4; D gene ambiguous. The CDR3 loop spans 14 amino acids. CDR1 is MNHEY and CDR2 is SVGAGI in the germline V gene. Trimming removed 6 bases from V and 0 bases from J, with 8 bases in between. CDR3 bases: TGTGCCAGCAGCCCCATAGCAACTAATGAAAAACTGTTTTTT. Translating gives CASSPIATNEKLFF.

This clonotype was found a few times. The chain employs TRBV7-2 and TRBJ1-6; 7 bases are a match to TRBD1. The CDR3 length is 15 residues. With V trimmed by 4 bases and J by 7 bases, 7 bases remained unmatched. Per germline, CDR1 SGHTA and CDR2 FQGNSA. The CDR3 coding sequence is TGTGCCAGCAGCTGGAGGGGGCTCGAGAATTCACCCCTCCACTTT. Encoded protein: CASSWRGLENSPLHF.

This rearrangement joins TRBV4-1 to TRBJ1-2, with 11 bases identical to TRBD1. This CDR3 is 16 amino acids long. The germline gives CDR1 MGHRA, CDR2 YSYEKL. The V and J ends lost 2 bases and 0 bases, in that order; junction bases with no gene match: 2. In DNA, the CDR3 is TGCGCCAGCAGCCAAAAGGGACAGGGGGCTAACTATGGCTACACCTTC. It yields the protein CASSQKGQGANYGYTF.